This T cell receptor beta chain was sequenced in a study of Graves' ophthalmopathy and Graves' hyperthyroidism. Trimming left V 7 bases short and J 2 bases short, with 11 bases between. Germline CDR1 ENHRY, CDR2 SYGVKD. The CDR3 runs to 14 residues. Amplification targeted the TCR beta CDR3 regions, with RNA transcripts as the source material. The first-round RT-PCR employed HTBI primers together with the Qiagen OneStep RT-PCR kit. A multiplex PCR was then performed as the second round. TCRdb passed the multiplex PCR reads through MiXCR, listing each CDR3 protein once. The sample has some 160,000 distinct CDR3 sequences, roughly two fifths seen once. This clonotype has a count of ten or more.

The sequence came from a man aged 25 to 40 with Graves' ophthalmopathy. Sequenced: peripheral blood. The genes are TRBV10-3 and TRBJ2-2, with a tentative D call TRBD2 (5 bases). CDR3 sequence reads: CAIKREGNTGELFF. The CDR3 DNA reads TGTGCCATCAAGCGTGAGGGAAACACCGGGGAGCTGTTTTTT.